The clone carrying this T cell receptor beta chain has at least ten counts. The germline V gene has CDR1 MNHEY and CDR2 SVGAGI. The length of the CDR3 is 12 residues. V was shortened by 2 bases and J by 2 bases, with 4 bases between the two germline ends. A single record per CDR3 protein comes from TCRdb applying MiXCR to the PCR reads. This table has more than 85,000 distinct CDR3 sequences, about 50% appearing once. The sample comes from a study of CDR3 diversity in severe acne. This sequence joins TRBV6-5 and TRBJ2-7; D call uncertain. The sequence was collected from a male donor in good health, serving as a control. Sequenced material: blood. The chain's CDR3 is CASSYGTYEQYF. CDR3 coding DNA: TGTGCCAGCAGTTACGGAACCTACGAGCAGTACTTC.